The clone carrying this TCR beta chain was picked up many times. One junction end disagrees with the germline gene, perhaps due to a read error. TCRdb ran MiXCR on the PCR reads and lists one entry per CDR3 protein. Here the sample spans 15,000 to 20,000 distinct CDR3 sequences, 40% to 50% being singletons. This specimen comes from a study of tumor-infiltrating lymphocytes in oesophageal squamous cell carcinoma. The sequence was obtained from a male donor with esophageal squamous cell carcinoma. The sequencing input was esophageal tumor tissue.

The CDR3 DNA sequence: TGTGCTAGCAGCCCGACTAGCGGGGGTTACAATGAGCAGTTCTTC. It yields the protein CASSPTSGGYNEQFF. The chain joins TRBV7-7 to TRBJ2-1; TRBD2 matches 12 bases. The V gene's germline CDR1 is SSHAT and CDR2 FNYEAQ (reference sequence). The CDR3 has 15 residues.